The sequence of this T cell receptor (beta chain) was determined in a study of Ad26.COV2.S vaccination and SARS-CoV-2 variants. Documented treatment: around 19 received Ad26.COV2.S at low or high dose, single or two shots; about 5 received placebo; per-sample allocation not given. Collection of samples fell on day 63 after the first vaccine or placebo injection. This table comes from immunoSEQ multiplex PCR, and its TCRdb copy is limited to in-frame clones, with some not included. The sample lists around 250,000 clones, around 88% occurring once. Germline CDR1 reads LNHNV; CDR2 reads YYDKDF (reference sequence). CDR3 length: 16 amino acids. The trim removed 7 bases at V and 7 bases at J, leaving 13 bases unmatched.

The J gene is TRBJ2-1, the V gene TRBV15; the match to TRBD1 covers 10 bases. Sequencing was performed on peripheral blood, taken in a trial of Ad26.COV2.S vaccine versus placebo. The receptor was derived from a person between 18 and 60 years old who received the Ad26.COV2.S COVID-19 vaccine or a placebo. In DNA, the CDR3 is TGTGCCACCAAAGACAGACGACAGGGGGCTTGGAATGAGCAGTTCTTC. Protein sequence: CATKDRRQGAWNEQFF. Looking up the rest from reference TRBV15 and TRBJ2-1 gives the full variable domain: DAMVIQNPRYQVTQFGKPVTLSCSQTLNHNVMYWYQQKSSQAPKLLFHYYDKDFNNEADTPDNFQSRRPNTSFCFLDIRSPGLGDTAMYLCATKDRRQGAWNEQFFGPGTRLTVL.